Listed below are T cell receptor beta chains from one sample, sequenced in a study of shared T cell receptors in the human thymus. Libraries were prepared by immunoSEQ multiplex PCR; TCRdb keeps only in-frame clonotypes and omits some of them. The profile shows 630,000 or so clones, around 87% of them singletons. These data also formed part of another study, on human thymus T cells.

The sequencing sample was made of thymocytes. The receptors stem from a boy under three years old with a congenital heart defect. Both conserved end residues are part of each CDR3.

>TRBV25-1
CASSDNPHGAGAYTF
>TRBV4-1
CASSLQNRQGGTEAFF
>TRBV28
CATCPPSGRYNEQFF
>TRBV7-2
CASSLLAGVWTDTQYF
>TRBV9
CASSSRQGAGELFF
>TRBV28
CASRPPGEGNQPQHF
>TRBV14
CASSQEGDIPNSGNTIYF
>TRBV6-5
CASRPGQGSPGELFF
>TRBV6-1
CASSESPSGAYGQPQHF
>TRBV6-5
CASSYSGHENTEAFF
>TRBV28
CASSFPKTILPYEQYF
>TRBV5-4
CASSQGGAGGTDTQYF
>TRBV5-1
CASSSDSAGELFF
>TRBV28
CASSLVGEWAKNIQYF
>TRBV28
CASRTLTSGRYEQYF
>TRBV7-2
CASSFSRGYEQYF
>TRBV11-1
CASSLTDRQLGYEQYF
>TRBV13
CASSQGLAGCCQYF
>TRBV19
CASSIRVRETQYF
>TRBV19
CASTSHGGRTDTQYF
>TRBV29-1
CSVEVGLNQPQHF
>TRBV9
CASSVGILAGAFGRTGELFF
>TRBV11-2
CASSQQGWAQPQHF
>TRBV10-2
CASRQAGELFF
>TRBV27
CASLDRANTEAFF
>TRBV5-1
CASSRGHVSGSYEQYF
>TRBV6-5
CASSYLGAKPEAFF
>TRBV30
CAWSPPRLAGGPDTQYF
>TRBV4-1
CASSQALPQPQHF
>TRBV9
CASSPGGVDAEAFF
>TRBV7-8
CASSLAPRGEQYF
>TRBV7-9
CASSLEAKVGGHSYNEQFF
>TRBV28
CASSSRTSGRGGVRTDTQYF